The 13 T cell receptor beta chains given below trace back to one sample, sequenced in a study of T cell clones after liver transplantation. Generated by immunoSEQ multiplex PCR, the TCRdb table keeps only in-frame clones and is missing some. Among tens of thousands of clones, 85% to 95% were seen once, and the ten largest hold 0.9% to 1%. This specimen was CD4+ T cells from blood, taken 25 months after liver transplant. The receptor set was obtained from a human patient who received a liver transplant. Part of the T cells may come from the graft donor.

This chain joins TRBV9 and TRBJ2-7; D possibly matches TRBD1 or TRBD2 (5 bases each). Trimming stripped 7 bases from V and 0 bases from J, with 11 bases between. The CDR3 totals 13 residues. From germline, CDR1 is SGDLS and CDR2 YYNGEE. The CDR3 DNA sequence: TGTGCCAGCGGCAGGGACGTCTCCTACGAGCAGTACTTC. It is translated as CASGRDVSYEQYF.

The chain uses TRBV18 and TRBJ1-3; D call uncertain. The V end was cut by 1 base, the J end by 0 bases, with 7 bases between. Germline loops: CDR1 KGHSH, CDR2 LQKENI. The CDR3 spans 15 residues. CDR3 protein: CASSPQGDSGNTIYF. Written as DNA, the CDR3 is TGTGCCAGCTCACCACAGGGAGACTCTGGAAACACCATATATTTT.

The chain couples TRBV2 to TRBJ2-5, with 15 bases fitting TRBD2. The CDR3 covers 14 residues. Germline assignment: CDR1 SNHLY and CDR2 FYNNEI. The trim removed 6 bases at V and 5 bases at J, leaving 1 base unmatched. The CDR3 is CASRGLAGGETQYF. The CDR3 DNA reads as TGTGCCAGCAGAGGACTAGCGGGAGGGGAGACCCAGTACTTC.

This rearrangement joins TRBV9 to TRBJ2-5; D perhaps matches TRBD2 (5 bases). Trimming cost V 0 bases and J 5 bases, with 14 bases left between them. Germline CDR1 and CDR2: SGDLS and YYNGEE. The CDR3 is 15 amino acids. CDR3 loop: CASSVGPESGETQYF. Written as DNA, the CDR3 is TGTGCCAGCAGCGTAGGCCCGGAGTCGGGGGAGACCCAGTACTTC.

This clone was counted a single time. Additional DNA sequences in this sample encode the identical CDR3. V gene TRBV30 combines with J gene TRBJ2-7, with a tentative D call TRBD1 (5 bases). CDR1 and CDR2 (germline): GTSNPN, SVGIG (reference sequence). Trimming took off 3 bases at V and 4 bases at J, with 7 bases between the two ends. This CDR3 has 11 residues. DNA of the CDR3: TGTGCCTGGAGGGGGCTGTACGAGCAGTACTTC. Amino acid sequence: CAWRGLYEQYF. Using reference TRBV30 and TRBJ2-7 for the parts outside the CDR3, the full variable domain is SQTIHQWPATLVQPVGSPLSLECTVEGTSNPNLYWYRQAAGRGLQLLFYSVGIGQISSEVPQNLSASRPQDRQFILSSKKLLLSDSGFYLCAWRGLYEQYFGPGTRLTVT.

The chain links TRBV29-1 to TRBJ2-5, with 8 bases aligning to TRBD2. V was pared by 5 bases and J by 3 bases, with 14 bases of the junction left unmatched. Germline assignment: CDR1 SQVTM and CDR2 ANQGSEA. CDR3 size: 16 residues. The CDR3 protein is CSVFSREGEGEETQYF. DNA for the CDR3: TGCAGCGTTTTCTCACGGGAGGGGGAGGGGGAAGAGACCCAGTACTTC.

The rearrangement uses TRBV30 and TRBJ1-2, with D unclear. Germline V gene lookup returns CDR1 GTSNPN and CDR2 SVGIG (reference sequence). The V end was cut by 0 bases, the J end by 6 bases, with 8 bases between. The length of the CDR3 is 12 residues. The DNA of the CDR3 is TGTGCCTGGAGTGTTAGGCAGGATGGCTACACCTTC. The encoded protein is CAWSVRQDGYTF.

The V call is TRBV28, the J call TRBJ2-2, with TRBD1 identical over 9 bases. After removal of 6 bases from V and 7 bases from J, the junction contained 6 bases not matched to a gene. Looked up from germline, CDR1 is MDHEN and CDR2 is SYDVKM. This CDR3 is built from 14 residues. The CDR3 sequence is CASRGQGRVGELFF. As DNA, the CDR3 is TGTGCCAGCAGGGGACAGGGCCGGGTCGGGGAGCTGTTTTTT.

CDR3 DNA: TGTGCCAGCAATCGGGGCGGGAGTGGGGATACGCAGTATTTT. Encoded protein: CASNRGGSGDTQYF. V usage is TRBV6-6 and J usage is TRBJ2-3; 7 nucleotides agree with TRBD2. CDR3 size: 14 residues. The germline V gene encodes CDR1 MNHNY and CDR2 SVGAGI (reference sequence). Unmatched junction bases numbered 10, after V lost 7 bases and J lost 6 bases.

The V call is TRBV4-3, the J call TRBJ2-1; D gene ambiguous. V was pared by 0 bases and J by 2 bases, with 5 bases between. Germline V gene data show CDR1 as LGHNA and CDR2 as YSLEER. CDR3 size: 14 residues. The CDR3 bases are TGCGCCAGCAGCCAAGATCCCCCCTACAATGAGCAGTTCTTC. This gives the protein CASSQDPPYNEQFF.

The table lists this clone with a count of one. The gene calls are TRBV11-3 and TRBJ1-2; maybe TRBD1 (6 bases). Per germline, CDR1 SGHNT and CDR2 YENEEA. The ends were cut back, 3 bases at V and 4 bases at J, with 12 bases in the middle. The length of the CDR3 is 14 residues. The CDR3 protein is CASSFAQGTYGYTF. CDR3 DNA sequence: TGTGCCAGCAGCTTTGCACAGGGCACCTATGGCTACACCTTC.

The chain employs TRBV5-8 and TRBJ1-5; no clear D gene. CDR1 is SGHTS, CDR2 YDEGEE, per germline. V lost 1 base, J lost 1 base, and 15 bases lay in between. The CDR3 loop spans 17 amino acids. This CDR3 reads CASSLYSGEGSNQPQHF. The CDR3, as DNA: TGTGCCAGCAGCTTGTATTCTGGGGAAGGAAGCAATCAGCCCCAGCATTTT.

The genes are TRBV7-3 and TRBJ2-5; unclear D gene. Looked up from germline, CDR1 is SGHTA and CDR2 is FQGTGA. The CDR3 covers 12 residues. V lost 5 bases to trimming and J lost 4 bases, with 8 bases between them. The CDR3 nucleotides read TGTGCCAGCAGCCAAGCCGGAGAGACCCAGTACTTC. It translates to CASSQAGETQYF.